A single sample gave rise to the 26 T cell receptor beta chains below, sequenced in a study of blood T cell repertoires in COVID-19. Method: immunoSEQ multiplex PCR; TCRdb's copy keeps in-frame clones and lacks some. This table has approximately 200,000 clones, around four fifths appearing once. Input material: peripheral blood. Every receptor here comes from a woman older than 75 with COVID-19, enrolled during active disease.

This chain connects TRBV6-5 to TRBJ1-1, with 8 bases identical to TRBD1. Trimming at V came to 8 bases and at J to 10 bases, leaving 12 bases not matched to a gene. Looked up from germline, CDR1 is MNHEY and CDR2 is SVGAGI. The CDR3 consists of 13 residues. The CDR3 loop reads CASSRQGISVAFF. Here the CDR3 DNA reads TGTGCCAGCTCCCGACAGGGGATTAGTGTAGCTTTCTTT.

This chain links TRBV6-2 or TRBV6-3 with TRBJ2-3; 9 bases fit TRBD2. Trimming removed 5 bases from V and 6 bases from J; junction bases left unmatched: 15. This CDR3 is built from 17 residues. The germline V gene encodes CDR1 MNHEY and CDR2 SVGEGT. This CDR3 is CASSLPLAGGVRDTQYF. The DNA for the CDR3 is TGTGCCAGCAGTCTCCCCCTCGCGGGGGGGGTACGGGATACGCAGTATTTT.

The genes are TRBV6-5 and TRBJ1-1, with D hard to call. CDR3 length equals 15 residues. Trimming took off 0 bases at V and 4 bases at J, with 12 bases between the two ends. CDR1 is MNHEY, CDR2 SVGAGI, per germline. CDR3 amino acids: CASSYSYSPFTEAFF. The CDR3 bases are TGTGCCAGCAGTTACTCCTACAGTCCCTTCACTGAAGCTTTCTTT.

The chain links TRBV6-5 to TRBJ1-5; 9 nucleotides match TRBD1. From germline, CDR1 is MNHEY and CDR2 SVGAGI. Germline trimming cut 10 bases from V and 4 bases from J; bases unmatched to any gene: 5. The length of the CDR3 is 13 residues. This chain's CDR3 is CATRDRVNQPQHF. Here the CDR3 DNA reads TGTGCCACCCGGGACAGGGTAAATCAGCCCCAGCATTTT.

The CDR3 coding sequence is TGTGCCAGCAGTTCTATAGGACAGGGAGGGAATGAAAAACTGTTTTTT. As protein: CASSSIGQGGNEKLFF. V is TRBV28 and J is TRBJ1-4; TRBD1 matches 8 bases. The CDR3 consists of 16 residues. Germline-derived CDR1 and CDR2 are MDHEN and SYDVKM. Germline trimming cut 4 bases from V and 5 bases from J; bases unmatched to any gene: 9.

The rearrangement links TRBV5-1 to TRBJ2-5, with 9 bases aligning to TRBD1. The CDR3 is 15 residues long. CDR1 is SGHRS, CDR2 YFSETQ, per germline. V trimming: 6 bases; J trimming: 3 bases; junction bases outside the gene matches: 9. This CDR3 reads CASKATGGTEETQYF. In DNA, the CDR3 is TGCGCCAGCAAAGCCACAGGGGGCACCGAAGAGACCCAGTACTTC. Drawing the rest from reference TRBV5-1 and TRBJ2-5, the complete variable domain is KAGVTQTPRYLIKTRGQQVTLSCSPISGHRSVSWYQQTPGQGLQFLFEYFSETQRNKGNFPGRFSGRQFSNSRSEMNVSTLELGDSALYLCASKATGGTEETQYFGPGTRLLVL.

The CDR3 DNA follows: TGCGCCAGCAGCCTCGGGACAGGGTCTCAGCCCCAGCATTTT. It specifies CASSLGTGSQPQHF. The chain combines TRBV5-1 with TRBJ1-5; 9 bases match TRBD1. Trimming at V came to 4 bases and at J to 6 bases, leaving 5 bases not matched to a gene. CDR1 SGHRS and CDR2 YFSETQ come from the germline V gene. The CDR3 contains 14 residues.

V usage is TRBV30 and J usage is TRBJ1-5, with D tentatively TRBD1 (5 bases). Per the germline V gene, CDR1 is GTSNPN and CDR2 is SVGIG (reference sequence). Deletions cut 3 bases from V and 3 bases from J, with 9 bases between. The length of the CDR3 is 13 residues. CDR3 residues: CAWRGQINQPQHF. CDR3 sequence (DNA): TGTGCCTGGAGAGGACAAATCAATCAGCCCCAGCATTTT.

Note on this clone: This same CDR3 is encoded by further DNA sequences in the sample. V gene TRBV5-1 combines with J gene TRBJ1-1; 9 bases are shared with TRBD1. The germline gives CDR1 SGHRS, CDR2 YFSETQ. The V gene end was trimmed by 3 bases and the J gene end by 1 base; junction bases not matched to a gene: 1. The CDR3 is 14 residues long. Written as DNA, the CDR3 is TGCGCCAGCAGCTCGACAGGGGGGAACACTGAAGCTTTCTTT. As protein: CASSSTGGNTEAFF.

The chain is built from TRBV2 and TRBJ2-5; 7 bases line up with TRBD2. This CDR3 is 15 amino acids long. The germline V gene encodes CDR1 SNHLY and CDR2 FYNNEI. V shed 3 bases, J shed 5 bases, and the junction held 9 bases outside the gene matches. Here the CDR3 reads CASSETRGGKETQYF. Written as DNA, the CDR3 is TGTGCCAGCAGTGAGACCCGCGGGGGAAAGGAGACCCAGTACTTC.

Written as DNA, the CDR3 is TGTGCCAGCAGCCCCCCCGGGACAGGAGCATCACCCCTCCACTTT. It codes for CASSPPGTGASPLHF. The V gene is TRBV5-6, the J gene TRBJ1-6, with 8 bases matching TRBD1. The germline V gene has CDR1 SGHDT and CDR2 YYEEEE. The length of the CDR3 is 15 residues. V was pared by 4 bases and J by 10 bases, with 10 bases of the junction left unmatched.

V and J are TRBV6-6 and TRBJ1-4; a possible D gene is TRBD1 (6 bases). V was trimmed by 2 bases and J by 3 bases, leaving 10 bases between them. This CDR3 is built from 15 residues. Germline lookup yields CDR1 MNHNY and CDR2 SVGAGI (reference sequence). The CDR3, as DNA: TGTGCCAGCAGTTACCTAGACAGGCCTAATGAAAAACTGTTTTTT. Its protein product is CASSYLDRPNEKLFF.

The V call is TRBV5-1, the J call TRBJ1-1; 7 bases match TRBD1. In germline, CDR1 is SGHRS, CDR2 YFSETQ. The V gene end was trimmed by 4 bases and the J gene end by 4 bases; junction bases not matched to a gene: 7. This CDR3 is built from 14 residues. The CDR3 DNA sequence: TGCGCCAGCAGCGCCAACCCAGGGGGCACTGAAGCTTTCTTT. It specifies CASSANPGGTEAFF.

This clone was found a few times. Additional DNA sequences in this sample encode the identical CDR3. The chain has TRBV3-1 (or the pseudogene TRBV3-2) and TRBJ2-3; 9 bases fit TRBD2. This CDR3 comprises 15 residues. Germline-derived CDR1 and CDR2 are LGHDT and YNNKEL (reference sequence). Trimming took 4 bases from V and 6 from J; bases not matched to a gene: 8. CDR3 region: CASSPRGGLTDTQYF. CDR3 bases: TGTGCCAGCAGCCCGCGGGGGGGCCTCACGGATACGCAGTATTTT.

This sequence joins TRBV30 and TRBJ1-6; D is ambiguous. The CDR3 extends over 15 amino acids. The V and J ends lost 3 bases and 10 bases respectively, with 19 bases between them. CDR1 and CDR2 (germline): GTSNPN, SVGIG (reference sequence). DNA for the CDR3: TGTGCCTGGAGCCCCGGGAACCTGGGTTCCTCACCCCTCCACTTT. Its translation is CAWSPGNLGSSPLHF.

V gene TRBV2 combines with J gene TRBJ1-5; TRBD1 matches 8 bases. Trimming removed 6 bases from V and 0 bases from J; junction bases left unmatched: 4. CDR1 and CDR2 from the germline V gene are SNHLY and FYNNEI. The length of the CDR3 is 15 residues. The CDR3 spells CASSQTGVSNQPQHF. Written as DNA, the CDR3 is TGTGCCAGCAGCCAGACAGGGGTTAGCAATCAGCCCCAGCATTTT.

The CDR3, as DNA: TGTGCCAGCAGTTGGCCAGATAGCAATCAGCCCCAGCATTTT. Protein product: CASSWPDSNQPQHF. The V gene is TRBV28, the J gene TRBJ1-5; D is unclear. CDR3 length: 14 residues. Looked up from germline, CDR1 is MDHEN and CDR2 is SYDVKM. V was shortened by 4 bases and J by 0 bases, with 7 bases between the two germline ends.

V is TRBV28 and J is TRBJ2-3; 15 bases map to TRBD2. The CDR3 length is 16 residues. J was trimmed by 7 bases and V by 5 bases; bases with no gene match: 7. CDR1 is MDHEN and CDR2 is SYDVKM in the germline V gene. CDR3 loop: CASSTRTSGGANTQYF. The CDR3 DNA sequence: TGTGCCAGCAGTACTCGGACTAGCGGGGGGGCAAATACGCAGTATTTT.

V and J are TRBV5-6 and TRBJ2-7; the match to TRBD2 covers 8 bases. Trimming took 2 bases from V and 6 from J; bases not matched to a gene: 1. This CDR3 is 12 amino acids long. Germline V CDR1 and CDR2: SGHDT, YYEEEE. CDR3 in DNA: TGTGCCAGCAGCTTTCGGGGGGGCGAGCAGTACTTC. Translation gives CASSFRGGEQYF.

The chain employs TRBV5-6 and TRBJ1-2; D may be TRBD1 (6 bases). Deletions cut 4 bases from V and 4 bases from J, with 14 bases between. Germline loops: CDR1 SGHDT, CDR2 YYEEEE. CDR3 length: 14 amino acids. The DNA of the CDR3 is TGTGCCAGCAGCCAATGGACAGTTCTCTATGGCTACACCTTC. It is translated as CASSQWTVLYGYTF.

V is TRBV3-1 (or the pseudogene TRBV3-2) and J is TRBJ1-4, with 7 bases identical to TRBD1. The germline V gene has CDR1 LGHDT and CDR2 YNNKEL (reference sequence). The CDR3 has 15 amino acids. With 5 bases clipped from V and 3 bases from J, the junction kept 6 bases outside the gene matches. In DNA form, the CDR3 reads TGTGCCAGCAGCAAAAGGGGGCCCGCTAATGAAAAACTGTTTTTT. Its protein product is CASSKRGPANEKLFF.

This clone has only a few counts. The V gene is TRBV29-1, the J gene TRBJ1-2; 7 bases match TRBD1. Germline V lookup: CDR1 SQVTM, CDR2 ANQGSEA. The V and J ends lost 5 bases and 4 bases, in that order; junction bases with no gene match: 10. The CDR3 sequence is 14 residues long. The CDR3 DNA reads as TGCAGCGTTCGCCCCCGGGACAGAGCCTATGGCTACACCTTC. Amino acid sequence: CSVRPRDRAYGYTF.

The chain recombines TRBV9 with TRBJ2-3, with 12 bases that match TRBD2. In germline, CDR1 is SGDLS, CDR2 YYNGEE. CDR3 length equals 16 residues. The V segment lost 2 bases and the J segment 5 bases; nucleotides outside the gene matches: 6. This chain's CDR3 is CASSVASGGAGDTQYF. The CDR3 nucleotides are TGTGCCAGCAGCGTTGCTAGCGGGGGGGCAGGAGATACGCAGTATTTT. Full variable domain (rest looked up from reference TRBV9 and TRBJ2-3): DSGVTQTPKHLITATGQRVTLRCSPRSGDLSVYWYQQSLDQGLQFLIQYYNGEERAKGNILERFSAQQFPDLHSELNLSSLELGDSALYFCASSVASGGAGDTQYFGPGTRLTVL.

The V and J genes are TRBV5-1 and TRBJ1-4, with 7 bases that match TRBD1. V lost 3 bases to trimming and J lost 14 bases; unmatched junction nucleotides: 16. The CDR3 length is 15 residues. In germline, CDR1 is SGHRS, CDR2 YFSETQ. This CDR3 is CASSSGTVNEMGLFF. The CDR3 DNA reads TGCGCCAGCAGCTCCGGGACAGTAAATGAAATGGGGCTGTTTTTT. Variable domain in full (rest from reference TRBV5-1 and TRBJ1-4): KAGVTQTPRYLIKTRGQQVTLSCSPISGHRSVSWYQQTPGQGLQFLFEYFSETQRNKGNFPGRFSGRQFSNSRSEMNVSTLELGDSALYLCASSSGTVNEMGLFFGSGTQLSVL.

The CDR3 reads CASSMRGVTEAFF. CDR3 nucleotide sequence: TGTGCCAGTAGTATGCGGGGGGTGACTGAAGCTTTCTTT. This chain joins TRBV19 and TRBJ1-1, with D tentatively TRBD1 (5 bases). The V end lost 3 bases, the J end lost 5 bases, and 10 bases lay between the germline ends. This CDR3 has 13 residues. Germline V CDR1 and CDR2: LNHDA, SQIVND (reference sequence).

The V and J genes are TRBV2 and TRBJ2-3, with D possibly TRBD2 on 6 matching bases. This CDR3 contains 17 residues. Germline loops: CDR1 SNHLY, CDR2 FYNNEI. V lost 0 bases, J lost 5 bases, and 18 bases lay in between. The CDR3 coding sequence is TGTGCCAGCAGTGAAGCGGTGCGGTTTTTGGGGGGAGATACGCAGTATTTT. Translation: CASSEAVRFLGGDTQYF.